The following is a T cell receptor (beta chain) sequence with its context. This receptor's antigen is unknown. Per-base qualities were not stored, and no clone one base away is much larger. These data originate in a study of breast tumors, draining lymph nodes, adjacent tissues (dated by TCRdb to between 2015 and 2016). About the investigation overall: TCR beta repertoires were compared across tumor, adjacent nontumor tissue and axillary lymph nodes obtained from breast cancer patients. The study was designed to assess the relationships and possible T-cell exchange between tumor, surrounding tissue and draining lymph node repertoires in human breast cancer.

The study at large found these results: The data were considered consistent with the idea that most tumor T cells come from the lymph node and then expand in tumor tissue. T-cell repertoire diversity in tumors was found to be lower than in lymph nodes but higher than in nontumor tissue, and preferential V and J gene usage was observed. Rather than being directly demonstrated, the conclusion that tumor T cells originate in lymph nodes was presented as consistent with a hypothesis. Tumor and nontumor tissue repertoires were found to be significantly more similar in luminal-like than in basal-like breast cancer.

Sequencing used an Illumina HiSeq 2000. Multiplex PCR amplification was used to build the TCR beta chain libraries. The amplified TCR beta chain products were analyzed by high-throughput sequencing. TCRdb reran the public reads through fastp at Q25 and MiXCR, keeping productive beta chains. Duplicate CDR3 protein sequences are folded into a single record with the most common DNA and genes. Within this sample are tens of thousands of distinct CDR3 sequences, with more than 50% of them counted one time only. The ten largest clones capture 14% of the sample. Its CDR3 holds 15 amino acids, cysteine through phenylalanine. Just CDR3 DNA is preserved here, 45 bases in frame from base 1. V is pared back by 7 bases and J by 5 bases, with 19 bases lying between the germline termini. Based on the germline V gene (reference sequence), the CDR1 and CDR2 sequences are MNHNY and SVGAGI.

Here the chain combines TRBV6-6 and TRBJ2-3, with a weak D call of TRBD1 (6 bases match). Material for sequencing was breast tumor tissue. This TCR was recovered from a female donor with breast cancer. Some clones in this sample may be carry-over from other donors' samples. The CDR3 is CASTQVQGPLDTQYF. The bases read TGTGCCAGCACCCAAGTACAGGGACCTTTAGATACGCAGTATTTT.